This entry describes one TCR beta chain. The sample originates from a study of OX40 agonist ivuxolimab in advanced cancers. This CDR3 region has 16 residues. The germline CDR1 and CDR2 sequences are MDHEN and SYDVKM. Trimming removed 6 bases at V and 0 bases at J, with 15 bases between. Method: immunoSEQ multiplex PCR; TCRdb's copy keeps in-frame clones and lacks some. Of almost 85,000 clones listed, 89% were seen once; the top ten hold 0.19%. The chain employs TRBV28 and TRBJ1-5; D might be TRBD1 (5 bases). The specimen comprised CD4+ or CD8+ T cells sorted from blood, sampled in a trial of the OX40 agonist ivuxolimab. This sequence was found in an adult with an advanced solid tumor such as melanoma, head and neck, liver or kidney cancer. CDR3 region: CASRRDRNYSNQPQHF. For the CDR3, the DNA is TGTGCCAGCAGGCGGGACCGAAACTATAGCAATCAGCCCCAGCATTTT.